Listed below are T cell receptor beta chains from one sample, sequenced in a study of T cells in Graves' hyperthyroidism and ophthalmopathy. TCRdb reanalysed the multiplex PCR reads using MiXCR and keeps one entry per CDR3 protein. The table lists fewer than 550,000 distinct CDR3 sequences, 15% to 19% of them singletons. Sequenced input: blood. All receptors come from a woman between 18 and 29 years old with Graves' hyperthyroidism. CDR3s include the opening cysteine and the closing phenylalanine or tryptophan. Each record gives: V gene, D gene, CDR3 length, J gene, clone size, CDR3 protein, CDR3 DNA. A D gene is named only where the DNA matches it firmly. A clone size is listed for some rows: how often the clone was seen (once, few, many), or a class if it is expanded.

V: TRBV7-9
D: NA
length: 12
J: TRBJ2-7
size: NA
CDR3: CASSARGYEQYF
DNA: TGTGCCAGCAGCGCGAGGGGCTACGAGCAGTACTTC

V: TRBV4-1
D: TRBD1
length: 15
J: TRBJ1-2
size: few
CDR3: CASSQSPDTGAGYTF
DNA: TGCGCCAGCAGCCAAAGCCCCGACACAGGGGCCGGCTACACCTTC

V: TRBV6-2/TRBV6-3
D: TRBD1
length: 13
J: TRBJ1-4
size: many
CDR3: CASTGGRGEKLFF
DNA: TGTGCCAGCACAGGGGGCAGGGGTGAAAAACTGTTTTTT

V: TRBV3-1
D: TRBD2
length: 16
J: TRBJ2-5
size: many
CDR3: CASSQDLVAGGQTQYF
DNA: TGTGCCAGCAGCCAAGATCTCGTGGCGGGAGGGCAGACCCAGTACTTC

V: TRBV12-3/TRBV12-4
D: NA
length: 16
J: TRBJ1-5
size: many
CDR3: CASSLPRVGSNQPQHF
DNA: TGTGCCAGCAGTTTACCCAGGGTCGGGAGCAATCAGCCCCAGCATTTT

V: TRBV6-4
D: TRBD2
length: 15
J: TRBJ2-1
size: many
CDR3: CASSETSGTYNEQFF
DNA: TGTGCCAGCAGTGAAACTAGCGGCACCTACAATGAGCAGTTCTTC

V: TRBV7-9
D: NA
length: 12
J: TRBJ2-2
size: many
CDR3: CASSTFAGELFF
DNA: TGTGCCAGCAGCACATTCGCCGGGGAGCTGTTTTTT

V: TRBV6-1
D: TRBD2
length: 15
J: TRBJ2-1
size: few
CDR3: CASSDGLAGEGEQFF
DNA: TGTGCCAGCAGTGACGGACTAGCGGGAGAGGGAGAGCAGTTCTTC

V: TRBV20-1
D: NA
length: 13
J: TRBJ2-1
size: many
CDR3: CSARFVTNREQFF
DNA: TGCAGTGCTAGATTCGTTACTAATCGAGAGCAGTTCTTC

V: TRBV11-3
D: NA
length: 17
J: TRBJ1-1
size: many
CDR3: CASSLEFQELGKTEAFF
DNA: TGTGCCAGCAGCTTAGAGTTCCAGGAGCTAGGGAAGACTGAAGCTTTCTTT

V: TRBV30
D: NA
length: 12
J: TRBJ2-1
size: many
CDR3: CAWSRGYNEQFF
DNA: TGTGCCTGGAGTCGCGGGTACAATGAGCAGTTCTTC

V: TRBV20-1
D: NA
length: 14
J: TRBJ1-3
size: NA
CDR3: CSARRRRSGNTIYF
DNA: TGCAGTGCTAGACGTCGTCGCTCTGGAAACACCATATATTTT

V: TRBV11-2
D: NA
length: 14
J: TRBJ1-1
size: many
CDR3: CASSHPGSKTEAFF
DNA: TGTGCCAGCAGCCACCCGGGCTCGAAAACTGAAGCTTTCTTT

V: TRBV12-3/TRBV12-4
D: TRBD1
length: 20
J: TRBJ1-4
size: many
CDR3: CASSSLPGTGSVLPNEKLFF
DNA: TGTGCCAGCAGTTCACTACCCGGGACAGGGTCGGTATTACCTAATGAAAAACTGTTTTTT

V: TRBV3-1
D: TRBD1
length: 14
J: TRBJ1-6
size: many
CDR3: CASSPGQGYSPLHF
DNA: TGTGCCAGCAGCCCGGGACAGGGCTATTCACCCCTCCACTTT

V: TRBV7-2
D: NA
length: 12
J: TRBJ2-7
size: many
CDR3: CASSFGTYEQYF
DNA: TGTGCCAGCAGCTTTGGAACCTACGAGCAGTACTTC

V: TRBV5-8
D: NA
length: 16
J: TRBJ2-1
size: many
CDR3: CASSPPRTTSYNEQFF
DNA: TGTGCCAGCAGCCCCCCTCGGACTACTTCCTACAATGAGCAGTTCTTC

V: TRBV24-1
D: NA
length: 21
J: TRBJ2-2
size: many
CDR3: CATSDSTGGLEGRGPAGELFF
DNA: TGTGCCACCAGTGACTCGACAGGGGGACTAGAGGGAAGGGGACCCGCCGGGGAGCTGTTTTTT

V: TRBV12-3/TRBV12-4
D: TRBD1
length: 16
J: TRBJ1-1
size: many
CDR3: CASSFVTGAMNTEAFF
DNA: TGTGCCAGCAGTTTTGTGACAGGGGCAATGAACACTGAAGCTTTCTTT

V: TRBV24-1
D: NA
length: 15
J: TRBJ2-7
size: few
CDR3: CATSDFPGRLNEQYF
DNA: TGTGCCACCAGTGATTTCCCGGGGCGCCTAAACGAGCAGTACTTC

V: TRBV3-1
D: NA
length: 14
J: TRBJ1-1
size: many
CDR3: CASSQEGMGTEAFF
DNA: TGTGCCAGCAGCCAGGAAGGGATGGGGACTGAAGCTTTCTTT

V: TRBV18
D: NA
length: 14
J: TRBJ1-1
size: many
CDR3: CASSPSDSGTEAFF
DNA: TGTGCCAGCTCACCCTCGGACTCCGGCACTGAAGCTTTCTTT